This T cell receptor (beta chain) appears in the sequencing data of a study of T-cell memory formation after mild COVID-19. Looking at the study overall: Largely donor-specific sequence clusters came from two donors. General study findings and limits: That cross-reactive memory joined was suggested by some responding clones appearing in pre-infection memory. CD4+ bias marked clones expanding day 15 to 37, unlike balanced contracting clones.

TCRdb analysed the 5' RACE reads with MiXCR anew, one entry per CDR3 protein. The table lists a few hundred thousand distinct CDR3 sequences, approximately 14% of them singletons. The CDR3 extends over 15 amino acids. V lost 4 bases and J 6 bases, leaving 17 bases between the germline ends. CDR1 and CDR2 (germline): LGHNA, YSLEER. This clonotype was seen only a few times. What it recognizes is unknown. The chain joins TRBV4-3 to TRBJ2-3; D not resolved. This TCR came from a man between 18 and 35 years old who had mild COVID-19 (a few samples of this study predate the infection). Cell type and time point are not known. The sequenced material came from PBMCs or a T cell subset sorted from them (not recorded which). CDR3 loop: CASSLSGADGDTQYF. The CDR3 DNA reads as TGCGCCAGCAGCCTATCCGGTGCCGACGGGGATACGCAGTATTTT.